This TCR beta chain was obtained from a study of blood T cell repertoires in COVID-19. Germline loops: CDR1 SGHNT, CDR2 YYREEE (reference sequence). The CDR3 totals 14 residues. V lost 3 bases to trimming and J lost 5 bases; unmatched junction nucleotides: 4. Libraries were prepared by immunoSEQ multiplex PCR; TCRdb keeps only in-frame clonotypes and omits some of them. This table holds around 68,000 clones, over 85% found once. Sequenced input: peripheral blood. This clonotype was sampled from a man in his 70s with active COVID-19. The gene calls are TRBV5-4 and TRBJ2-1; 8 bases line up with TRBD1. CDR3 protein: CASSSQGANNEQFF. DNA for the CDR3: TGTGCCAGCAGCTCCCAGGGGGCTAACAATGAGCAGTTCTTC.